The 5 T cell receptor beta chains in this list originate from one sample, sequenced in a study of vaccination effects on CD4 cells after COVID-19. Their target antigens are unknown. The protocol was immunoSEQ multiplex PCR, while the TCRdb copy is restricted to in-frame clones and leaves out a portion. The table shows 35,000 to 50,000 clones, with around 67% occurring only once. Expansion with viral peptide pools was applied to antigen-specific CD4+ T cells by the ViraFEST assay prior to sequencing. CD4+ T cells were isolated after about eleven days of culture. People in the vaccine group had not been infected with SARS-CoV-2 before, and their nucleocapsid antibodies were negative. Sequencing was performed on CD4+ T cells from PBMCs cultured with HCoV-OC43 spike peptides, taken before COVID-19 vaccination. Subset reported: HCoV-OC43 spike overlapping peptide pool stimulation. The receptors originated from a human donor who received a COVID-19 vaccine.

CDR3 DNA: TGTGCCAGCTCACCCGGACAGGGGCTGAACACTGAAGCTTTCTTT. Translating it yields CASSPGQGLNTEAFF. The V and J genes are TRBV18 and TRBJ1-1; 9 bases map to TRBD1. Trimming cost V 3 bases and J 0 bases; bases outside gene matches: 2. CDR3 length equals 15 residues. Germline V gene sequence: CDR1 KGHSH, CDR2 LQKENI.

The CDR3 loop is CASSLAAGPPNQPQHF. The CDR3 region has the DNA TGTGCCAGCAGCTTAGCTGCCGGACCTCCGAATCAGCCCCAGCATTTT. The chain uses TRBV7-9 and TRBJ1-5; no clear D. V was trimmed by 0 bases and J by 4 bases, leaving 13 bases between them. Germline lookup yields CDR1 SEHNR and CDR2 FQNEAQ (reference sequence). The CDR3 length is 16 residues.

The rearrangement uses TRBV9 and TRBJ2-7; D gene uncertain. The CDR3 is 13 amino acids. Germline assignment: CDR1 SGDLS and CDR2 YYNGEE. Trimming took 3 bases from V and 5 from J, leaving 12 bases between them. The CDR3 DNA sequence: TGTGCCAGCAGCGAGAGAGAGAGTAACGAGCAGTACTTC. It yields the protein CASSERESNEQYF.

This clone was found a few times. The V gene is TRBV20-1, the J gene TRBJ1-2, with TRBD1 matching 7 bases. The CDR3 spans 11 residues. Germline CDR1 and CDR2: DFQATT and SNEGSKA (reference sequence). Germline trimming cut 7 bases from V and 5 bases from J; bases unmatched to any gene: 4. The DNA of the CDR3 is TGCAGTGACGGGACAGAATATGGCTACACCTTC. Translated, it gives CSDGTEYGYTF.

CDR3 DNA: TGCGCCAGCAGACTCAGGTCCTACACTGAAGCTTTCTTT. Protein sequence: CASRLRSYTEAFF. The V and J genes are TRBV4-1 and TRBJ1-1; D remains unclear. The V end lost 6 bases, the J end lost 3 bases, and 11 bases lay between the germline ends. From germline, CDR1 is MGHRA and CDR2 YSYEKL. This CDR3 is built from 13 residues.